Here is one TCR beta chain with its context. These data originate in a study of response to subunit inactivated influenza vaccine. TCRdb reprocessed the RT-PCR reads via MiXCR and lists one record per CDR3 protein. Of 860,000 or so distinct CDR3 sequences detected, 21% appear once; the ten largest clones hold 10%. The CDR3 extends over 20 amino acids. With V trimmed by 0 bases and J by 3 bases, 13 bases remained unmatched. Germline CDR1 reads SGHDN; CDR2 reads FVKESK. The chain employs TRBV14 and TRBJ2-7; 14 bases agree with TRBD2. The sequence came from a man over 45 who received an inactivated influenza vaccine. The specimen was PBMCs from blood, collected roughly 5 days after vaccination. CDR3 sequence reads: CASSQDMDRGLAGVHYEQYF. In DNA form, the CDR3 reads TGTGCCAGCAGCCAAGATATGGACAGGGGACTAGCGGGAGTACACTACGAGCAGTACTTC.